This T cell receptor (beta chain) was sequenced for a study of blood T cell repertoires in COVID-19. Authors' analysis steps: By means of reference gene primer amplification, nucleated cell counts were estimated. Assay: immunoSEQ multiplex PCR; the TCRdb copy retains only in-frame clones and omits some. V and J calls and clone size come straight from that table; D and trimming were deduced from the DNA. The data hold some 120,000 clones, with more than 70% observed a single time. V shed 1 base, J shed 0 bases, and the junction held 6 bases outside the gene matches. The CDR3 covers 18 residues. The germline CDR1 and CDR2 sequences are MGHRA and YSYEKL.

The chain uses TRBV4-1 and TRBJ1-4; 9 bases match TRBD1. This clonotype was sampled from a woman older than 75 with acute or convalescent COVID-19. Sequenced material: peripheral blood. CDR3 sequence reads: CASSQAPDRGTTNEKLFF. CDR3 nucleotides: TGCGCCAGCAGCCAAGCCCCGGACAGGGGTACAACTAATGAAAAACTGTTTTTT.